The clone carrying this TCR beta chain has more than one count but fewer than ten. The antigen remains unidentified. The data were taken from a study of CD8+ T cells in alopecia areata. The CDR3 has 17 residues. Germline V gene lookup returns CDR1 KGHSH and CDR2 LQKENI. The V and J ends lost 3 bases and 3 bases, in that order; junction bases with no gene match: 13. Overall study findings and caveats: There were also resident alphabeta T cells of normal skin sequenced in scalp samples. Normal scalp had lower clonality than lesional scalp, with alopecia totalis/universalis lesions showing this most strongly.

Extracted from the samples, RNA was reverse transcribed into cDNA to serve as the sequencing template. TCRdb's copy holds only in-frame clones and misses some; the assay was immunoSEQ multiplex PCR. The data show around 190,000 clones, roughly 56% seen once. Sorting of PBMCs yielded the CD4+ and CD8+ T cells. This rearrangement joins TRBV18 to TRBJ1-1; 7 bases align to TRBD1. The receptor was isolated from a human donor in good health. Source material: CD8+ T cells sorted from blood. CDR3 bases: TGTGCCAGCTCACCTATCCGGGACAGCTATCCGGACACTGAAGCTTTCTTT. Protein: CASSPIRDSYPDTEAFF.